Listed here are 26 T cell receptor beta chains from one sample, sequenced in a study of blood T cell repertoires in COVID-19 (dated by TCRdb to 2020 to 2022). Library generation was performed with the immunoSEQ multiplex PCR assay. Drawn from immuneACCESS, this table holds only the in-frame rearrangements with V and J called that TCRdb kept. Clones are partly lost; checked studies trace under half to an unresolved V gene and leave the rest unexplained. The sample table lists a few hundred thousand clones, approximately 80% of them with a count of one. About 9.4% of the sample goes to the ten largest clones. Material for sequencing was peripheral blood. These TCRs come from a woman older than 75 with acute or convalescent COVID-19.

This chain uses TRBV28 with TRBJ2-2, with 7 bases aligning to TRBD2. J lost 11 bases, V lost 1 base, and 16 bases had no gene match. The length of the CDR3 is 17 residues. CDR1 is MDHEN, CDR2 SYDVKM, per germline. The CDR3 bases are TGTGCCAGCAGTTTATTCCCGGGGGGAGGGAGGAATTTCGAGCTGTTTTTT. Its translation is CASSLFPGGGRNFELFF.

There are a few counts of this clone. This chain links TRBV11-3 with TRBJ2-1; perhaps TRBD1 as D (6 bases). Trimming cost V 1 base and J 9 bases, with 10 bases left between them. CDR3 length: 13 residues. CDR1 SGHNT and CDR2 YENEEA come from the germline V gene. DNA of the CDR3: TGTGCCAGCAGCTTAGTGACAGGCCCTGAGCAGTTCTTC. Its protein product is CASSLVTGPEQFF.

The chain employs TRBV27 and TRBJ2-7; 11 positions agree with TRBD1. CDR1 and CDR2 from the germline V gene are MNHEY and SMNVEV (reference sequence). This CDR3 contains 15 residues. V lost 4 bases to trimming and J lost 3 bases; unmatched junction nucleotides: 5. The CDR3 sequence is CASSSRGTGGYEQYF. CDR3 DNA sequence: TGTGCCAGCAGTTCTAGGGGGACAGGGGGCTACGAGCAGTACTTC.

The rearrangement uses TRBV5-1 and TRBJ2-4; 8 positions agree with TRBD1. The CDR3 extends over 14 amino acids. Germline V lookup: CDR1 SGHRS, CDR2 YFSETQ. V was pared by 3 bases and J by 5 bases, with 4 bases of the junction left unmatched. DNA for the CDR3: TGCGCCAGCAGCTCCAGGGGGCCGGAAAACATTCAGTACTTC. As protein: CASSSRGPENIQYF.

This clone has more than one count but fewer than ten. The chain has TRBV5-1 and TRBJ2-7; 8 nucleotides line up with TRBD1. Germline V gene data show CDR1 as SGHRS and CDR2 as YFSETQ. V lost 4 bases and J lost 3; bases outside the gene matches: 15. The CDR3 has 17 amino acids. This CDR3 is CASSRDPPQGGVYEQYF. CDR3 bases: TGCGCCAGCAGCCGGGACCCCCCACAGGGGGGCGTCTACGAGCAGTACTTC. Full variable domain (outside the CDR3, taken from reference TRBV5-1 and TRBJ2-7): KAGVTQTPRYLIKTRGQQVTLSCSPISGHRSVSWYQQTPGQGLQFLFEYFSETQRNKGNFPGRFSGRQFSNSRSEMNVSTLELGDSALYLCASSRDPPQGGVYEQYFGPGTRLTVT.

This rearrangement joins TRBV5-8 to TRBJ1-1, with D perhaps matching TRBD1 (5 bases). The CDR3 consists of 14 residues. CDR1 is SGHTS and CDR2 is YDEGEE in the germline V gene. Trimming removed 3 bases from V and 0 bases from J, with 9 bases in between. The CDR3 DNA sequence: TGTGCCAGCAGCTCGGGCAGGGTGAACACTGAAGCTTTCTTT. It codes for CASSSGRVNTEAFF.

This chain joins TRBV15 and TRBJ2-1; no reliable D call. CDR3 length: 14 amino acids. V lost 6 bases and J 1 base, leaving 10 bases between the germline ends. CDR1 is LNHNV and CDR2 is YYDKDF in the germline V gene (reference sequence). In DNA, the CDR3 is TGTGCCACCAGAAACGGAGCTTCCTACAATGAGCAGTTCTTC. It yields the protein CATRNGASYNEQFF.

The chain links TRBV27 to TRBJ1-1; TRBD1 agrees at 8 bases. Per the germline V gene, CDR1 is MNHEY and CDR2 is SMNVEV (reference sequence). Losses at the gene ends were 2 bases for V and 6 bases for J; bases not matched to a gene: 5. CDR3 size: 14 residues. The chain's CDR3 is CASSLGTGLPEAFF. The CDR3 DNA reads TGTGCCAGCAGTTTAGGGACAGGACTCCCTGAAGCTTTCTTT.

The CDR3 reads CASSSPGLVSVEQYF. The CDR3 nucleotides are TGTGCCAGCAGTTCCCCGGGACTAGTCTCCGTCGAGCAGTACTTC. V is TRBV6-6 and J is TRBJ2-7; 8 bases fit TRBD2. In germline, CDR1 is MNHNY, CDR2 SVGAGI (reference sequence). The V gene end was trimmed by 4 bases and the J gene end by 6 bases; junction bases not matched to a gene: 11. CDR3 length equals 15 residues.

This clone was detected once. In DNA, the CDR3 is TGTGCCAGCAGTGAGGGGGCCAGGGGGCGTAATTCACCCCTCCACTTT. Translating gives CASSEGARGRNSPLHF. The genes are TRBV2 and TRBJ1-6, with 8 bases lining up with TRBD1. CDR1 and CDR2 (germline): SNHLY, FYNNEI. This CDR3 has 16 amino acids. V shed 3 bases, J shed 6 bases, and the junction held 7 bases outside the gene matches.

The rearrangement joins TRBV27 to TRBJ2-5, with unresolved D. The V end was cut by 3 bases, the J end by 2 bases, with 10 bases between. Germline assignment: CDR1 MNHEY and CDR2 SMNVEV (reference sequence). CDR3 size: 14 residues. Written as DNA, the CDR3 is TGTGCCAGCAGTTTGACCAGGAAACAAGAGACCCAGTACTTC. Its translation is CASSLTRKQETQYF.

The chain links TRBV10-2 to TRBJ2-7; D gene ambiguous. Germline CDR1 reads WSHSY; CDR2 reads SAAADI. Trimming took off 4 bases at V and 1 base at J, with 5 bases between the two ends. This CDR3 has 12 amino acids. The CDR3 spells CASSANSYEQYF. Written as DNA, the CDR3 is TGCGCCAGCAGTGCCAATTCCTACGAGCAGTACTTC.

The chain recombines TRBV6-5 with TRBJ1-2; tentatively, D is TRBD1 (6 bases). The CDR3 consists of 13 residues. Germline values: CDR1 MNHEY, CDR2 SVGAGI. The V gene lost 2 bases and the J gene lost 2 bases, with 6 bases spanning the gap. The CDR3: CASSYDRNYGYTF. For the CDR3, the DNA is TGTGCCAGCAGTTACGACAGGAACTATGGCTACACCTTC.

The chain couples TRBV29-1 to TRBJ2-1; D perhaps matches TRBD1 (6 bases). Germline V lookup: CDR1 SQVTM, CDR2 ANQGSEA. This CDR3 is built from 12 residues. The V gene lost 7 bases and the J gene lost 1 base, with 8 bases spanning the gap. The CDR3 loop reads CSGRGSYNEQFF. The CDR3 DNA is TGCAGCGGCAGGGGATCCTACAATGAGCAGTTCTTC.

The CDR3 DNA sequence: TGCGCCAGCAGTTCTGATGGGGCGGGAGATCTTATGTCAGCGACATACCGCGAGCAGTACTTC. It specifies CASSSDGAGDLMSATYREQYF. The chain combines TRBV5-1 with TRBJ2-7; 7 bases map to TRBD2. The junction had 32 bases not matched to a gene; V was cut back by 5 bases and J by 6 bases. This CDR3 is 21 amino acids long. In germline, CDR1 is SGHRS, CDR2 YFSETQ.

The chain couples TRBV21-1 to TRBJ2-5; the table's TRBD1 call for D was not verified on the DNA. TRBV21-1 corresponds to a pseudogene. This CDR3 contains 17 residues. The CDR3 DNA is TGTGCCAGCAGCAATGACGTTTATGGGGACAGGGAAGAGACCCAGTACTTC. Protein product: CASSNDVYGDREETQYF.

The V and J genes are TRBV7-6 and TRBJ2-1; perhaps TRBD2 as D (6 bases). The CDR3 is made up of 14 amino acids. Between the trimmed V and J ends, which lost 5 bases and 8 bases, there was a span of 16 bases. Germline CDR1 reads SGHVS; CDR2 reads FNYEAQ. DNA of the CDR3: TGTGCCAGCAGCCCCAAGGTAGGGGAGGATGAGCAGTTCTTC. It codes for CASSPKVGEDEQFF.

The CDR3 is CASSIAHHSGNTIYF. CDR3 DNA: TGTGCCAGTAGTATCGCACACCACTCTGGAAACACCATATATTTT. The gene calls are TRBV19 and TRBJ1-3, with no clear D. Trimming pared 3 bases from V and 0 bases from J, leaving 9 bases between. Germline assignment: CDR1 LNHDA and CDR2 SQIVND (reference sequence). The CDR3 covers 15 residues.

This sequence joins TRBV11-2 and TRBJ2-7; D might be TRBD2 (6 bases). The CDR3 extends over 15 amino acids. Trimming pared 7 bases from V and 5 bases from J, leaving 21 bases between. Germline V gene sequence: CDR1 SGHAT, CDR2 FQNNGV. This chain's CDR3 is CASTREGRGIHEQYF. The CDR3, as DNA: TGTGCCAGCACCCGCGAGGGGCGGGGTATCCACGAGCAGTACTTC.

V usage is TRBV12-3 or TRBV12-4 and J usage is TRBJ2-7; D gene unclear. This CDR3 contains 13 residues. V gave up 8 bases and J gave up 5 bases, with 16 bases separating them. In DNA form, the CDR3 reads TGTGCCAGCCAACTACAATCCTTCAACGAGCAGTACTTC. This translates into CASQLQSFNEQYF.

The chain has TRBV4-2 and TRBJ2-7; TRBD1 matches 11 bases. Germline V lookup: CDR1 LGHNA, CDR2 YNFKEQ. The ends lost 2 bases at V and 6 bases at J; junction bases unmatched: 6. This CDR3 is 15 amino acids long. The CDR3 protein is CASSQRGQGEAEQYF. Here the CDR3 DNA reads TGTGCCAGCAGCCAAAGGGGACAGGGGGAGGCCGAGCAGTACTTC.

The chain employs TRBV18 and TRBJ1-4, with no clear D. V lost 2 bases, J lost 0 bases, and 4 bases lay in between. CDR1 is KGHSH and CDR2 is LQKENI in the germline V gene. CDR3 length: 14 amino acids. CDR3 DNA sequence: TGTGCCAGCTCACCATTCGCAACTAATGAAAAACTGTTTTTT. Amino acid sequence: CASSPFATNEKLFF.

CDR3 in amino acids: CASSSGDRVRSGNTIYF. The DNA of the CDR3 is TGCGCCAGCAGCTCCGGGGACAGGGTGAGGTCTGGAAACACCATATATTTT. The chain recombines TRBV5-1 with TRBJ1-3; 9 bases match TRBD1. V lost 3 bases to trimming and J lost 1 base; unmatched junction nucleotides: 8. Germline lookup yields CDR1 SGHRS and CDR2 YFSETQ. CDR3 length: 17 residues.

This clone was counted a single time. This chain joins TRBV11-3 and TRBJ2-1; 8 bases match TRBD2. CDR1 is SGHNT and CDR2 is YENEEA in the germline V gene. CDR3 length: 15 amino acids. J was trimmed by 4 bases and V by 7 bases; bases with no gene match: 9. The DNA of the CDR3 is TGTGCCAGCACCCCCCCCAGCGGGGGTTACAATGAGCAGTTCTTC. As protein: CASTPPSGGYNEQFF.

The chain recombines TRBV5-1 with TRBJ2-7, with TRBD1 matching over 9 bases. V trimming: 0 bases; J trimming: 3 bases; junction bases outside the gene matches: 4. CDR1 is SGHRS, CDR2 YFSETQ, per germline. There are 15 residues in the CDR3. As DNA, the CDR3 is TGCGCCAGCAGCTTGGTTATGGACAGGGGCTACGAGCAGTACTTC. Residues: CASSLVMDRGYEQYF.

The CDR3 nucleotides read TGTGCCAGCAGCCCACTAGCGGGGTCCTACGAGCAGTACTTC. As protein: CASSPLAGSYEQYF. The rearrangement uses TRBV11-2 and TRBJ2-7, with 10 bases aligning to TRBD2. Looked up from germline, CDR1 is SGHAT and CDR2 is FQNNGV. The junction had 2 bases not matched to a gene; V was cut back by 5 bases and J by 1 base. This CDR3 region has 14 residues. Together with reference TRBV11-2 and TRBJ2-7, the CDR3 gives the full variable domain: EAGVAQSPRYKIIEKRQSVAFWCNPISGHATLYWYQQILGQGPKLLIQFQNNGVVDDSQLPKDRFSAERLKGVDSTLKIQPAKLEDSAVYLCASSPLAGSYEQYFGPGTRLTVT.